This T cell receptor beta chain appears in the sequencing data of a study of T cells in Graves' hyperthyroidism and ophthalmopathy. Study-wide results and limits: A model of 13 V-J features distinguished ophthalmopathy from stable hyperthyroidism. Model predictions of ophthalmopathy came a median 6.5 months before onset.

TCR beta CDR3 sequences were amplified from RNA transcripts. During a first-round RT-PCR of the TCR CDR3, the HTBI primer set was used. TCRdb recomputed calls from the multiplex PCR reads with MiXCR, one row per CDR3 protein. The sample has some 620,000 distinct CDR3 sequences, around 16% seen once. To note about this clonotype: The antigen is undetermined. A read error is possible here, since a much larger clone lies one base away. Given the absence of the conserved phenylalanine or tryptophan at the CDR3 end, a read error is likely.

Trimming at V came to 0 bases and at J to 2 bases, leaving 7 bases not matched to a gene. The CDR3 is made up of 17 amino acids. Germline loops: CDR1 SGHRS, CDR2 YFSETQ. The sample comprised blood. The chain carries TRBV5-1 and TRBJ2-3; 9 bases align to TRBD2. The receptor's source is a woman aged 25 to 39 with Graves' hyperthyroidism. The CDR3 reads CASSLAGLARLTDTQYL. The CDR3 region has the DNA TGCGCCAGCAGCTTGGCAGGACTAGCGAGACTCACAGATACGCAGTATCTT.